The text below deals with one TCR beta chain. Both iRepertoire HTBI primers and Arm-PCR of CDR3 regions were used to build the TCR beta libraries. MiXCR, run by TCRdb on the multiplex PCR reads, gives a single entry per CDR3 protein. The sample consists of around 240,000 distinct CDR3 sequences, more than 15% of them appearing once. The entry originates in a study of regulatory T cells in long-lasting Graves disease. The CDR3 loop spans 16 amino acids. The ends were cut back, 6 bases at V and 6 bases at J, with 22 bases in the middle. Germline CDR1 and CDR2: SGHKS and YYEKEE (reference sequence). The time point here: newly diagnosed GD, antithyroid drugs for less than 3 months. The TCR library used RNA extracted from PBMCs. Enrollment of patients was through an endocrinology department in Xi'an, China. Peripheral blood, roughly 8.1 milliliters of it, was drawn into EDTA tubes. This sample was also put to use in a study of T cells in Graves' hyperthyroidism and ophthalmopathy. That report notes: A 13 V-J signature model discriminated ophthalmopathy versus stable hyperthyroidism. Ophthalmopathy got predicted by the model a median around 6.6 months before its onset.

Specimen: peripheral blood mononuclear cells (PBMCs), collected at new diagnosis, from a patient treated with antithyroid drugs. This chain joins TRBV5-5 and TRBJ2-1; D assignment may be TRBD1 or TRBD2 (8 bases each). The receptor was isolated from a woman in her 30s with Graves disease. This chain's CDR3 is CASIGGGRGQGNEQFF. The CDR3 DNA sequence: TGTGCCAGCATCGGGGGGGGCAGGGGGCAAGGCAATGAGCAGTTCTTC.